In this sample, the clone carrying this T cell receptor beta chain turned up a few times. Its specificity is unknown. Germline CDR1 MDHEN, CDR2 SYDVKM. Trimming shortened V by 2 bases and J by 7 bases, and 20 bases separated the two germline ends. The CDR3 length is 17 residues. The PCR contained 60 Vbeta and 13 Jbeta primers. Measured with immunoSEQ multiplex PCR; TCRdb has only the in-frame clones, and not every one. The repertoire holds roughly 160,000 clones, with roughly three quarters as singletons. Donors in the study were healthy people who gave bone marrow. This sample is part of a study of cytomegalovirus exposure and HLA in healthy donors. Study conclusions and caveats: Reported findings show TCR beta sequences accurately forecast HLA-A and HLA-B alleles in most subjects. The study designated fewer than 200 TCR beta chains cytomegalovirus-associated. Later analysis demonstrated an association between a missense DCLRE1C variant and TCR beta V- and J-gene trimming.

This TCR derives from a woman aged 45-65 years in good health and CMV-seropositive. V usage is TRBV28 and J usage is TRBJ1-4, with a tentative D call TRBD1 (5 bases). The sample consisted of PBMCs. CDR3: CASSLLTSGGGGEKLFF. The CDR3 bases are TGTGCCAGCAGTTTACTGACCTCCGGCGGGGGAGGTGAAAAACTGTTTTTT.